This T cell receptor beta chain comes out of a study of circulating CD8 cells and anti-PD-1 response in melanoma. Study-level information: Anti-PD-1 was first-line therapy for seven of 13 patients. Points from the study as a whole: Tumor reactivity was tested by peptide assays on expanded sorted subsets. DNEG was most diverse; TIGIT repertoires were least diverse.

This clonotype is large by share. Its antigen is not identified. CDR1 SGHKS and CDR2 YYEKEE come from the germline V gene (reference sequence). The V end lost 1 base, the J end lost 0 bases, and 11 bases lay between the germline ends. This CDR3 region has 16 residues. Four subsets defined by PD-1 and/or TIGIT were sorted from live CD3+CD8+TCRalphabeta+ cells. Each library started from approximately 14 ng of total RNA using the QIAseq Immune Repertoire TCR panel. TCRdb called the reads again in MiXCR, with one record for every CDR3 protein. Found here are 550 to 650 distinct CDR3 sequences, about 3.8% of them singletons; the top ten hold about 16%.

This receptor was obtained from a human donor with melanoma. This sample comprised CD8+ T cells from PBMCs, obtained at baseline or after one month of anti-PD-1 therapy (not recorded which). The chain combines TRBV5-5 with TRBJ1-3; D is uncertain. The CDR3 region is CASSLTRASSGNTIYF. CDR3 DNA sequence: TGTGCCAGCAGCTTGACGCGGGCTAGCTCTGGAAACACCATATATTTT.